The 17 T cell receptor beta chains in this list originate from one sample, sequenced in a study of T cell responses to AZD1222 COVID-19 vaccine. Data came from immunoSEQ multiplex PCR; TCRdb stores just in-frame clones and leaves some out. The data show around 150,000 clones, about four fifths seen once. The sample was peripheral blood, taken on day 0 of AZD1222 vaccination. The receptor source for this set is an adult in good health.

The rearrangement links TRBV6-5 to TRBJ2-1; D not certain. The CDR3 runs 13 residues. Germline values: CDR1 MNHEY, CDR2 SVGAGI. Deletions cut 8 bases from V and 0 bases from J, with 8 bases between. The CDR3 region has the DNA TGTGCCAGCTCGACCTTCTCCTACAATGAGCAGTTCTTC. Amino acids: CASSTFSYNEQFF.

The CDR3 sequence is CASSHGQGDSPLHF. In DNA, the CDR3 is TGTGCCAGTAGCCACGGACAGGGAGATTCACCCCTCCACTTT. The rearrangement uses TRBV19 and TRBJ1-6, with 8 bases matching TRBD1. Germline-derived CDR1 and CDR2 are LNHDA and SQIVND (reference sequence). Trimming took 6 bases from V and 8 from J; bases not matched to a gene: 6. The CDR3 loop spans 14 amino acids.

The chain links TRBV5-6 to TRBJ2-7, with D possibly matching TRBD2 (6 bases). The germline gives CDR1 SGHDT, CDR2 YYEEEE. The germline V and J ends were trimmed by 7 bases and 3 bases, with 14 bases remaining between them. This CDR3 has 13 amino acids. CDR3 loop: CASSTSRGYEQYF. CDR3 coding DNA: TGTGCCAGCTCGACCTCGCGGGGCTACGAGCAGTACTTC.

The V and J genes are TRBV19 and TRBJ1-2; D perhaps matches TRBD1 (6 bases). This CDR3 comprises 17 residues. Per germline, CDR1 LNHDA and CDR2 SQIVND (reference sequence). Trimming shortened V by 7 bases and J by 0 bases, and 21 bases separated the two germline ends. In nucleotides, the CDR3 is TGTGCCAGTACTGGGGGGCCTACCGCAGGGGCTAACTATGGCTACACCTTC. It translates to CASTGGPTAGANYGYTF.

The CDR3 loop reads CASSLPLVNEQFF. The CDR3 nucleotides read TGTGCCAGCAGTCTCCCCCTGGTGAATGAGCAGTTCTTC. The V call is TRBV28, the J call TRBJ2-1; no firm D call. Trimming took off 5 bases at V and 7 bases at J, with 12 bases between the two ends. This CDR3 contains 13 residues. Per germline, CDR1 MDHEN and CDR2 SYDVKM.

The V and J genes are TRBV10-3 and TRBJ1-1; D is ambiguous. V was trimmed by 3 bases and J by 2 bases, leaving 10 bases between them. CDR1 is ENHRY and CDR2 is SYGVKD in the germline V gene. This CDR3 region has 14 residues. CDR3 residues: CAISDFGDNTEAFF. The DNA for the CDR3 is TGTGCCATCAGTGATTTCGGGGATAACACTGAAGCTTTCTTT.

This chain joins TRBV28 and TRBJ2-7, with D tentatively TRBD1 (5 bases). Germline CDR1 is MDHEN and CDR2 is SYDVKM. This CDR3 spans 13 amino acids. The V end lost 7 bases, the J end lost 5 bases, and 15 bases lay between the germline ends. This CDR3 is CASTAQGRDEQYF. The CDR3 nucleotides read TGTGCCAGCACCGCGCAGGGAAGGGACGAGCAGTACTTC.

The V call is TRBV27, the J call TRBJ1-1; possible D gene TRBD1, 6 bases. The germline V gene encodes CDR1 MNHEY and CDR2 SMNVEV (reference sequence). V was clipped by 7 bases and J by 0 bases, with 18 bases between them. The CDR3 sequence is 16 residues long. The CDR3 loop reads CASTTSWGHLNTEAFF. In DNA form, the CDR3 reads TGTGCCAGCACCACCTCTTGGGGACACCTGAACACTGAAGCTTTCTTT.

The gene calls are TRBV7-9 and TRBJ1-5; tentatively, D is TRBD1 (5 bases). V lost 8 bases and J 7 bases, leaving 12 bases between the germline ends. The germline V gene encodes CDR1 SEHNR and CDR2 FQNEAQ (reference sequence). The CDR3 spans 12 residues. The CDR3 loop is CASGAVGQPQHF. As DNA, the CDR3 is TGTGCCAGCGGGGCCGTGGGGCAGCCCCAGCATTTT.

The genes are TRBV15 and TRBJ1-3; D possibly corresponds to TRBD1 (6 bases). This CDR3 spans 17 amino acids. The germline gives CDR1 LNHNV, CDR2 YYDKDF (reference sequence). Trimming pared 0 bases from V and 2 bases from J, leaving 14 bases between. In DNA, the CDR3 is TGTGCCACCAGCAGAGATCTGCAGGGGTCGACTGGAAACACCATATATTTT. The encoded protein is CATSRDLQGSTGNTIYF.

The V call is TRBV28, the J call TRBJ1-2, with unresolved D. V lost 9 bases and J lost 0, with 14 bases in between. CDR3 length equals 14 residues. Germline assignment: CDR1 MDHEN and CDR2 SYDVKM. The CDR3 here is CASNYRGANYGYTF. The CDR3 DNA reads TGTGCCAGTAATTATCGGGGAGCTAACTATGGCTACACCTTC.

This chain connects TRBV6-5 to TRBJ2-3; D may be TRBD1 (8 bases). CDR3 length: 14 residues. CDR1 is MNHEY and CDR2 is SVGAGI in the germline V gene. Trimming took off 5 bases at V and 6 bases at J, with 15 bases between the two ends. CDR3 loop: CASSHDRGGDTQYF. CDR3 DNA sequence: TGTGCCAGCAGTCACGACAGGGGAGGGGATACGCAGTATTTT.

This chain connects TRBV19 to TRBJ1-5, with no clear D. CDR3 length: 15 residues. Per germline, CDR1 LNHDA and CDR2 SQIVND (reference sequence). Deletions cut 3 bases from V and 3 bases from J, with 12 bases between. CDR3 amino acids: CASSMDYGSNQPQHF. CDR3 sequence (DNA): TGTGCCAGTAGTATGGATTATGGTTCCAATCAGCCCCAGCATTTT.

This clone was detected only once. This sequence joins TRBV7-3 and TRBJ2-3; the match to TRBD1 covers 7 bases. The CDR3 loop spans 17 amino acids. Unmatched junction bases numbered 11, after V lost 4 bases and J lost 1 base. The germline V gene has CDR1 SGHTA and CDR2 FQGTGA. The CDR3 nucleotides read TGTGCCAGCAGCTCAAGCGAGACAGGGCCCCGCACAGATACGCAGTATTTT. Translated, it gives CASSSSETGPRTDTQYF.

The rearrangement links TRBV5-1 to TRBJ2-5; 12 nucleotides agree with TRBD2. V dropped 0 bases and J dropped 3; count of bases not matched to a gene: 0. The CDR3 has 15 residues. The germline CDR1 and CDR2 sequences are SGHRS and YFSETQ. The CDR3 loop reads CASSLGLAGEETQYF. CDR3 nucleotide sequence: TGCGCCAGCAGCTTGGGACTAGCGGGGGAAGAGACCCAGTACTTC. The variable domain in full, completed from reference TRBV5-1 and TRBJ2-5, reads KAGVTQTPRYLIKTRGQQVTLSCSPISGHRSVSWYQQTPGQGLQFLFEYFSETQRNKGNFPGRFSGRQFSNSRSEMNVSTLELGDSALYLCASSLGLAGEETQYFGPGTRLLVL.

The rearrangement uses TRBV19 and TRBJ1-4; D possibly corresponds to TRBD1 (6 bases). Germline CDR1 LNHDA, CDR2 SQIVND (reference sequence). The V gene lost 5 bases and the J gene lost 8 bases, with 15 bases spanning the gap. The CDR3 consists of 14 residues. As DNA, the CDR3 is TGTGCCAGTAGTGTTGGGGGACACGAGGAAAAACTGTTTTTT. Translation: CASSVGGHEEKLFF.

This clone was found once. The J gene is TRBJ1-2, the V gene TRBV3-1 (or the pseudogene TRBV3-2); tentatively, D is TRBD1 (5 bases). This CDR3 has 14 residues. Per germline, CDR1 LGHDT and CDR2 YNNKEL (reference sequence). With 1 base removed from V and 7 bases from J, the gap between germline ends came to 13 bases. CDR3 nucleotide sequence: TGTGCCAGCAGCCAAGTTGGGGGAAAGGGTGGCTACACCTTC. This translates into CASSQVGGKGGYTF.